Listed below are T cell receptor beta chains from one sample, sequenced in a study of blood T cells in healthy people across ages. TCRdb processed the 5' RACE reads anew with MiXCR; each CDR3 protein has one entry. In the table there are about 970,000 distinct CDR3 sequences, about 53% of which are singletons. The material sequenced was blood. The receptors were gathered from a woman aged 55-70 years in good health. CDR3s include the opening cysteine and the closing phenylalanine or tryptophan. The order of the fields is V gene, D gene, clone size, J gene, CDR3 length, CDR3 DNA, CDR3 protein. D genes are given only for firm matches. Clone size is shown for a subset of rows, as once, few, many or a class of expanded clone.

V: TRBV5-6; D: -; size: few; J: TRBJ1-5; length: 16; DNA: TGTGCCAGCAGCCGAAAGGACAGATATGGCAATCAGCCCCAGCATTTT; CDR3: CASSRKDRYGNQPQHF
V: TRBV20-1; D: -; size: -; J: TRBJ2-1; length: 17; DNA: TGCAGTGCCCCAGCCCCGAAGAGGGCAAGGGCCTACAATGAGCAGTTCTTC; CDR3: CSAPAPKRARAYNEQFF
V: TRBV4-1; D: -; size: few; J: TRBJ2-3; length: 15; DNA: TGCGCCAGCAGCCTTCTGGGGGGAGCTCTCGATACGCAGTATTTT; CDR3: CASSLLGGALDTQYF
V: TRBV7-2; D: TRBD1; size: -; J: TRBJ2-7; length: 15; DNA: TGTGCCAGCAGCTCACCGAGGACAGGATCCTACGAGCAGTACTTC; CDR3: CASSSPRTGSYEQYF
V: TRBV20-1; D: -; size: once; J: TRBJ2-7; length: 13; DNA: TGCAGTGCCATTCCTCAGGGGGGGTACGAGCAGTACTTC; CDR3: CSAIPQGGYEQYF
V: TRBV7-2; D: -; size: few; J: TRBJ1-5; length: 15; DNA: TGTGCCAGCAGCTTAGCCCCGGGGACGCCTCGGCCCCAGCATTTT; CDR3: CASSLAPGTPRPQHF
V: TRBV29-1; D: -; size: once; J: TRBJ1-1; length: 14; DNA: TGCAGCGTTGTGGGGGAGGGGATGAACACTGAAGCTTTCTTT; CDR3: CSVVGEGMNTEAFF
V: TRBV7-2; D: TRBD2; size: few; J: TRBJ2-2; length: 18; DNA: TGTGCCAGCAGCCAAAAATTAATACTAGCGGGAGGGACCGGGGAGCTGTTTTTT; CDR3: CASSQKLILAGGTGELFF
V: TRBV28; D: -; size: -; J: TRBJ2-5; length: 14; DNA: TGTGCCAGCAGTTCACAAGACAGGAAAGAGACCCAGTACTTC; CDR3: CASSSQDRKETQYF
V: TRBV20-1; D: -; size: many; J: TRBJ1-1; length: 13; DNA: TGCAGTGCTAGGAGGACAGAGTACACTGAAGCTTTCTTT; CDR3: CSARRTEYTEAFF
V: TRBV20-1; D: -; size: -; J: TRBJ2-5; length: 17; DNA: TGCAGTGCTAGAGATAGAAGTGGGGTCCTAGCGCGGGAGACCCAGTACTTC; CDR3: CSARDRSGVLARETQYF
V: TRBV27; D: -; size: -; J: TRBJ2-4; length: 14; DNA: TGTGCCAGCAGTTTAGGCGGATTCAAAAACATTCAGTACTTC; CDR3: CASSLGGFKNIQYF
V: TRBV10-1; D: -; size: -; J: TRBJ2-7; length: 15; DNA: TGCGCCAGCAGTGACTCTGACAGGTTATACAATGAGCAGTACTTC; CDR3: CASSDSDRLYNEQYF
V: TRBV28; D: TRBD1; size: many; J: TRBJ2-6; length: 15; DNA: TGTGCCAGCAGTTTGACAGGGCCCGGGGCCAACGTCCTGACTTTC; CDR3: CASSLTGPGANVLTF
V: TRBV25-1; D: -; size: -; J: TRBJ2-3; length: 16; DNA: TGTGCCAGCAGGTTAGGGGGACTAGGAGGGACAGATACGCGGTATTTT; CDR3: CASRLGGLGGTDTRYF
V: TRBV7-9; D: -; size: -; J: TRBJ2-5; length: 12; DNA: TGTGCCAGCAGCAAAGTCAGGGAGACCCAGTACTTC; CDR3: CASSKVRETQYF
V: TRBV2; D: -; size: few; J: TRBJ2-7; length: 12; DNA: TGTGCCAGCGCCTTGGGTGGAGAGTTGGAGTACTTC; CDR3: CASALGGELEYF
V: TRBV28; D: TRBD2; size: -; J: TRBJ2-5; length: 16; DNA: TGTGCCAGCAGTTTCGGACTAGCGGGAGTGGCGGAGACCCAGTACTTC; CDR3: CASSFGLAGVAETQYF
V: TRBV2; D: -; size: -; J: TRBJ1-4; length: 16; DNA: TGTGCCAGCAGAACGAGAATACAGGCCCCGTTTGAAAAACTGTTTTTT; CDR3: CASRTRIQAPFEKLFF
V: TRBV5-1; D: TRBD1; size: few; J: TRBJ2-1; length: 18; DNA: TGCGCCAGCAGCTTGGCCGTCCTTGGGACAGGGGTGTACAATGAGCAGTTCTTC; CDR3: CASSLAVLGTGVYNEQFF
V: TRBV7-9; D: TRBD1; size: -; J: TRBJ1-5; length: 14; DNA: TGTGCCAGCAGTAACAGGGGTCGAGATCAGCCCCAGCATTTT; CDR3: CASSNRGRDQPQHF
V: TRBV7-8; D: TRBD1; size: -; J: TRBJ1-4; length: 16; DNA: TGTGCCAGCAGCTTAGGGGGGACAGGGACGAATGAAAAACTGTTTTTT; CDR3: CASSLGGTGTNEKLFF
V: TRBV6-6; D: TRBD2; size: -; J: TRBJ2-1; length: 16; DNA: TGTGCCAGCAGTTACATGGGCGGGAGGGCCACCGGGGAGCAGTTCTTC; CDR3: CASSYMGGRATGEQFF
V: TRBV5-5; D: -; size: -; J: TRBJ2-2; length: 15; DNA: TGTGCCAGCACCCGGGAACAGATGAACACCGGGGAGCTGTTTTTT; CDR3: CASTREQMNTGELFF
V: TRBV20-1; D: TRBD2; size: -; J: TRBJ2-6; length: 18; DNA: TGCAGTGCCAGGACCGGGACTAGCGGGTTGACTGGGGCCAACGTCCTGACTTTC; CDR3: CSARTGTSGLTGANVLTF
V: TRBV12-3/TRBV12-4; D: -; size: -; J: TRBJ1-6; length: 15; DNA: TGTGCCAGCAGTTTTTCAGGCAAATATAATTCACCCCTCCACTTT; CDR3: CASSFSGKYNSPLHF
V: TRBV27; D: TRBD2; size: few; J: TRBJ2-3; length: 15; DNA: TGTGCCAGCAGTTTATCACGGGAGGGCCTGAATACGCAGTATTTT; CDR3: CASSLSREGLNTQYF